A single sample is the source of the 3 T cell receptor beta chains below, sequenced in a study of cytomegalovirus exposure and HLA in healthy donors. Primers: 60 Vbeta forward and 13 Jbeta reverse. The method was immunoSEQ multiplex PCR; TCRdb's version includes in-frame clones alone and lacks a portion of them. Here the sample spans about 170,000 clones, around 85% being singletons. The source material was PBMCs. The receptors originated from a male donor in good health and CMV-seronegative.

This chain uses TRBV7-9 with TRBJ2-7, with TRBD2 identical over 10 bases. Looked up from germline, CDR1 is SEHNR and CDR2 is FQNEAQ (reference sequence). The CDR3 consists of 15 residues. The V gene end was trimmed by 5 bases and the J gene end by 6 bases; junction bases not matched to a gene: 10. The chain's CDR3 is CASSASGGQFGEQYF. CDR3 coding DNA: TGTGCCAGCAGCGCTAGCGGGGGCCAATTCGGCGAGCAGTACTTC.

The chain is built from TRBV14 and TRBJ1-2; D is unclear. Looked up from germline, CDR1 is SGHDN and CDR2 is FVKESK. This CDR3 contains 13 residues. The ends were cut back, 0 bases at V and 1 base at J, with 3 bases in the middle. CDR3 in amino acids: CASSQDGNYGYTF. CDR3 nucleotides: TGTGCCAGCAGCCAAGACGGTAACTATGGCTACACCTTC.

The chain uses TRBV5-1 and TRBJ1-3; 9 positions match TRBD1. J lost 2 bases, V lost 5 bases, and 2 bases had no gene match. CDR3 size: 14 residues. Germline CDR1 SGHRS, CDR2 YFSETQ. CDR3 bases: TGCGCCAGCAGGCGGACAGGGGCTGGAAACACCATATATTTT. This translates into CASRRTGAGNTIYF.